This is a list of T cell receptor beta chains from one sample in a study of CD8 T cells in Susac syndrome. Via MiXCR, TCRdb re-called the immunoSEQ multiplex PCR reads, giving one row per CDR3 protein. The top ten clones hold more than 0.095% of a sample with some 120,000 distinct CDR3 sequences, around 94% of them seen once. The sample was CD4+ T cells from PBMCs. The receptors originated from a human donor in good health. Each CDR3 is given with its conserved first and last residue. D genes are given only for firm matches. The size of a clone is reported for some rows only, either as once, few or many, or as a class for expanded clones.

>-|12|TRBJ1-1|-|TRBV20-1
CSARDPNAEAFF
TGCAGTGCTAGAGATCCTAACGCTGAAGCTTTCTTT
>-|11|TRBJ1-2|-|TRBV7-9
CASSFSGGYTF
TGTGCCAGCAGCTTCAGTGGTGGCTACACCTTC
>-|16|TRBJ2-3|-|TRBV24-1
CATSDPAGLVGATQYF
TGTGCCACCAGTGATCCGGCCGGGCTAGTAGGCGCTACGCAGTATTTT
>-|19|TRBJ2-6|-|TRBV21-1
CASSLRPGQRAPGANVLTF
TGTGCCAGCAGCCTTCGCCCGGGACAGAGGGCCCCTGGGGCCAACGTCCTGACTTTC
>TRBD1|14|TRBJ2-1|-|TRBV2
CASGGDRVSNEQFF
TGTGCCAGCGGTGGGGACAGGGTTTCAAATGAGCAGTTCTTC
>-|15|TRBJ1-4|-|TRBV5-1
CASSQFTATNEKLFF
TGCGCCAGCAGCCAGTTTACTGCAACTAATGAAAAACTGTTTTTT
>TRBD1|14|TRBJ2-3|once|TRBV2
CASSLRGHTDTQYF
TGTGCCAGCAGCCTCAGGGGGCACACAGATACGCAGTATTTT
>-|13|TRBJ2-7|-|TRBV18
CASSPRGVYEQYF
TGTGCCAGCTCACCCAGGGGGGTCTACGAGCAGTACTTC
>-|14|TRBJ1-1|-|TRBV12-3/TRBV12-4
CASRAGRGTTEAFF
TGTGCCAGCCGAGCAGGGCGCGGGACCACTGAAGCTTTCTTT
>TRBD1|16|TRBJ2-3|-|TRBV20-1
CSARDGRGQGLYTQYF
TGCAGTGCTAGAGATGGGAGGGGACAGGGGCTGTATACGCAGTATTTT
>-|15|TRBJ2-6|few|TRBV7-9
CASSRRDSGANVLTF
TGTGCCAGCAGCCGGCGAGACTCTGGGGCCAACGTCCTGACTTTC
>-|15|TRBJ2-4|-|TRBV29-1
CSVGRGRVGKNIQYF
TGCAGCGTAGGCAGGGGCAGGGTGGGCAAAAACATTCAGTACTTC
>TRBD1|16|TRBJ1-2|-|TRBV6-6
CASSQVDRGPRDGYTF
TGTGCCAGCAGCCAGGTCGACAGGGGACCTCGGGATGGCTACACCTTC
>TRBD2|16|TRBJ2-1|-|TRBV4-3
CASSQELAGGHNEQFF
TGCGCCAGCAGCCAAGAACTAGCGGGAGGCCACAATGAGCAGTTCTTC
>-|13|TRBJ1-4|-|TRBV19
CASRGQRNEKLFF
TGTGCCAGTAGAGGACAGAGGAATGAAAAACTGTTTTTT
>TRBD2|14|TRBJ2-1|once|TRBV9
CASSSPTSGSSQFF
TGTGCCAGCAGCTCACCGACTAGCGGGAGCTCGCAGTTCTTC
>-|14|TRBJ1-4|once|TRBV7-9
CASSLTGLDEKLFF
TGTGCCAGCAGCCTAACAGGGCTCGATGAAAAACTGTTTTTT
>TRBD2|16|TRBJ2-1|-|TRBV5-1
CASSQLLAGEGNEQFF
TGCGCCAGCAGCCAGCTACTAGCGGGGGAGGGCAATGAGCAGTTCTTC
>-|17|TRBJ2-2|-|TRBV19
CASSIGATVGNTGELFF
TGTGCCAGTAGTATTGGCGCAACAGTGGGAAACACCGGGGAGCTGTTTTTT
>-|10|TRBJ2-1|-|TRBV5-1
CASSLDTKFF
TGCGCCAGCAGCTTGGACACCAAATTCTTC
>TRBD1|15|TRBJ1-1|-|TRBV3-1
CASSLGTGLGTEAFF
TGTGCCAGCAGCCTAGGGACAGGGTTGGGCACTGAAGCTTTCTTT
>TRBD1|14|TRBJ2-7|-|TRBV6-5
CASSPGQSYGEQYF
TGTGCCAGCAGCCCGGGACAGAGCTACGGCGAGCAGTACTTC
>-|12|TRBJ2-7|-|TRBV7-9
CASSHTDYEQYF
TGTGCCAGCAGCCACACAGACTACGAGCAGTACTTC
>TRBD2|13|TRBJ2-1|-|TRBV30
CASASGSIYEQFF
TGTGCCTCTGCTAGCGGGAGTATCTATGAGCAGTTCTTC
>-|14|TRBJ2-7|-|TRBV7-2
CASSSSGSKGEQYF
TGTGCCAGCAGCTCCAGCGGATCCAAAGGCGAGCAGTACTTC
>-|16|TRBJ2-3|-|TRBV7-3
CASSLDVGSSTDTQYF
TGTGCCAGCAGCTTAGATGTAGGGTCTAGCACAGATACGCAGTATTTT
>TRBD1|13|TRBJ2-5|-|TRBV30
CAWRGTGRETQYF
TGTGCCTGGAGGGGGACAGGGAGAGAGACCCAGTACTTC
>-|14|TRBJ2-4|-|TRBV20-1
CSARPRDVRTSWYF
TGCAGTGCTAGGCCCCGGGACGTCCGGACCAGTTGGTACTTC
>-|13|TRBJ2-2|-|TRBV2
CASSEENTGELFF
TGTGCCAGCAGTGAAGAGAACACCGGGGAGCTGTTTTTT
>TRBD2|17|TRBJ2-4|once|TRBV19
CASSAGTSGSISNIQYF
TGTGCCAGTAGTGCGGGGACTAGCGGGAGTATTTCAAACATTCAGTACTTC
>TRBD1|18|TRBJ2-2|-|TRBV5-1
CASSLAESGQGSTGELFF
TGCGCCAGCAGCTTGGCCGAGTCGGGACAGGGCTCCACCGGGGAGCTGTTTTTT
>-|13|TRBJ2-7|-|TRBV6-2/TRBV6-3
CASSLESWGEQYF
TGTGCCAGCAGTCTCGAATCCTGGGGCGAGCAGTACTTC
>-|19|TRBJ2-3|-|TRBV7-2
CASSLRPHGVRSQTDTQYF
TGTGCCAGCAGCCTCAGGCCTCATGGAGTCCGTTCCCAGACAGATACGCAGTATTTT
>-|12|TRBJ2-2|-|TRBV27
CASSLLRGELFF
TGTGCCAGCAGTTTGCTCCGCGGGGAGCTGTTTTTT
>TRBD1|16|TRBJ2-1|-|TRBV3-1
CASSRIRDRSGNEQFF
TGTGCCAGCAGCCGCATCCGGGACAGGTCAGGTAATGAGCAGTTCTTC
>TRBD1|13|TRBJ2-7|few|TRBV12-3/TRBV12-4
CASSLGQSYEQYF
TGTGCCAGCAGTTTGGGACAGTCCTACGAGCAGTACTTC
>-|15|TRBJ2-3|-|TRBV7-3
CASSLMSGSTDTQYF
TGTGCCAGCAGCTTAATGAGCGGGAGCACAGATACGCAGTATTTT
>-|12|TRBJ2-3|-|TRBV6-2/TRBV6-3
CASSRSRGTQYF
TGTGCCAGCAGTCGATCAAGAGGTACGCAGTATTTT
>-|10|TRBJ1-2|-|TRBV29-1
CSARQPGYTF
TGCAGCGCTAGACAGCCGGGCTACACCTTC
>TRBD2|13|TRBJ2-5|-|TRBV20-1
CSALLAGVETQYF
TGCAGTGCTTTACTAGCGGGAGTCGAGACCCAGTACTTC
>TRBD1|15|TRBJ2-5|-|TRBV9
CASSFQTGIGETQYF
TGTGCCAGCAGCTTTCAGACAGGGATTGGAGAGACCCAGTACTTC
>-|16|TRBJ2-5|-|TRBV18
CASSQQQRGNQETQYF
TGTGCCAGCTCACAACAACAAAGGGGGAACCAAGAGACCCAGTACTTC
>-|16|TRBJ1-1|-|TRBV7-9
CASSPQRGGSNTEAFF
TGTGCCAGCAGCCCCCAACGAGGTGGGTCCAACACTGAAGCTTTCTTT
>-|14|TRBJ2-5|-|TRBV29-1
CSVDVASSQETQYF
TGCAGCGTTGATGTAGCCAGCAGCCAAGAGACCCAGTACTTC
>TRBD1|15|TRBJ2-7|-|TRBV7-9
CASSFQDRAVYEQYF
TGTGCCAGCAGCTTTCAGGACAGGGCGGTTTACGAGCAGTACTTC
>TRBD2|15|TRBJ2-2|-|TRBV5-1
CASSLGLADTGELFF
TGCGCCAGCAGCCTGGGACTAGCCGACACCGGGGAGCTGTTTTTT
>-|14|TRBJ2-3|-|TRBV11-2
CASSRGADSNTQYF
TGTGCCAGCAGCCGAGGGGCGGACTCAAATACGCAGTATTTT
>-|14|TRBJ2-7|-|TRBV12-3/TRBV12-4
CASSLALASHEQYF
TGTGCCAGCAGTTTAGCCCTAGCTTCCCACGAGCAGTACTTC
>TRBD2|16|TRBJ2-2|-|TRBV5-1
CASSLTAGGDTGELFF
TGCGCCAGCAGCCTCACAGCGGGAGGCGACACCGGGGAGCTGTTTTTT
>-|12|TRBJ2-2|few|TRBV7-9
CASSLPTGELFF
TGTGCCAGCAGCTTACCTACCGGGGAGCTGTTTTTT
>-|14|TRBJ2-1|once|TRBV7-2
CASSSSSSYNEQFF
TGTGCCAGCAGCTCGTCGAGCTCCTACAATGAGCAGTTCTTC
>-|16|TRBJ2-1|-|TRBV20-1
CSASSPTGARYDEQFF
TGCAGTGCTAGTTCCCCTACGGGAGCGAGGTACGATGAGCAGTTCTTC